This TCR beta chain was captured by sequencing in a study of identical twins. TCRdb reprocessed the 5' RACE reads via MiXCR and lists one record per CDR3 protein. The sample lists 1.5 million to 2 million distinct CDR3 sequences; around a third were seen once. CDR1 is DFQATT and CDR2 is SNEGSKA in the germline V gene (reference sequence). Trimming cost V 1 base and J 8 bases, with 14 bases left between them. CDR3 length: 14 amino acids. The sample holds a few counts of this clonotype. This rearrangement joins TRBV20-1 to TRBJ1-4; weak D call: TRBD1 (5 bases). Sequencing used cord blood. This TCR was recovered from a newborn girl in good health. CDR3: CSARVGDLKEKLFF. CDR3 DNA sequence: TGCAGTGCTAGAGTGGGGGATTTAAAGGAAAAACTGTTTTTT.